This paragraph reports one TCR beta chain. No antigen is known for it. Unique molecular identifiers were incorporated during preparation of the TCRbeta library. MiXCR, applied by TCRdb to the PCR reads, yields one record per CDR3 protein. This table holds about 580,000 distinct CDR3 sequences, around 27% found once. The data were taken from a study of T-cell reconstitution after alpha-beta-depleted transplantation in children. Study-wide points: From newly produced T cells came most of the T-cell counts and diversity one year after transplant. Some patients owed their high day-60 TCRbeta diversity to surviving recipient T cells and thymic progenitors. Reports say that about two months after transplant, the alpha-beta T cells came out of several hundred graft clones that had expanded.

The CDR3 is made up of 19 amino acids. Trimming at V came to 7 bases and at J to 0 bases, leaving 18 bases not matched to a gene. The germline CDR1 and CDR2 sequences are SGHAT and FQDESV (reference sequence). The sample in question was PBMCs, obtained before TCRalphabeta/CD19-depleted stem cell transplant. This TCR was recovered from a boy under two years old with Wiskott-Aldrich syndrome, due to receive a stem cell transplant. V and J are TRBV11-1 and TRBJ2-1; 7 bases are a match to TRBD2. As DNA, the CDR3 is TGTGCCAGCACCCTGAGGTCGCGGGAGAGTGGAAACTCCTACAATGAGCAGTTCTTC. This gives the protein CASTLRSRESGNSYNEQFF.